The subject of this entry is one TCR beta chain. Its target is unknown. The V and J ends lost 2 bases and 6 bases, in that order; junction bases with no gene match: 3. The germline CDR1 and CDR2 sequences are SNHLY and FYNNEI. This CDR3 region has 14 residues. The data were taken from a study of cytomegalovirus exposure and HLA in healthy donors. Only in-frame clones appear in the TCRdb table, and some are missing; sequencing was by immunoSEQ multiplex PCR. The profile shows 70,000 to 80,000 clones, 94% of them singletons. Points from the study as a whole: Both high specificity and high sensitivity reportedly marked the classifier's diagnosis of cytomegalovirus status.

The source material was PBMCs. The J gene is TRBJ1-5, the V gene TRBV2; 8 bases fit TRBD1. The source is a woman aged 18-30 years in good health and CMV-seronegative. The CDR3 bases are TGTGCCAGCAGTGAAACACAGGGGGTTCAGCCCCAGCATTTT. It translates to CASSETQGVQPQHF. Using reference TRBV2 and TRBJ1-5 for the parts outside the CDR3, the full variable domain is EPEVTQTPSHQVTQMGQEVILRCVPISNHLYFYWYRQILGQKVEFLVSFYNNEISEKSEIFDDQFSVERPDGSNFTLKIRSTKLEDSAMYFCASSETQGVQPQHFGDGTRLSIL.